This T cell receptor beta chain was sequenced during a study of shared clonotypes between healthy human individuals. Study outcomes and limitations: Blood was the only sampled material, and tissue repertoires likely differ. It was the non-shared clonotypes that had lower generation probabilities than clonotypes shared by all four donors. Although depth was large, rarefaction showed that sequencing of the sorted subsets was incomplete.

Tens of thousands of T cell genomes, or 200 to 250 ng DNA, went into the sorted-subset replicate PCRs. The repertoire was sequenced with immunoSEQ multiplex PCR; TCRdb's copy has only in-frame clones and lacks some. This sample has about 590,000 clones; less than 97% occur once, and the top ten carry about 0.11%. The germline CDR1 and CDR2 sequences are SEHNR and FQNEAQ (reference sequence). The CDR3 consists of 15 residues. With 6 bases clipped from V and 5 bases from J, the junction kept 6 bases outside the gene matches. Terminally differentiated effector memory CD45RA+ cells were excluded by CCR7 positive selection of CD45RO-negative cells. Only one count was recorded for this clone. The antigen is unknown.

The chain links TRBV7-9 to TRBJ2-7, with 14 bases matching TRBD2. The sequenced material came from naive CD8+ T cells sorted from blood. The clonotype originates from a woman in her twenties or thirties in good health. The CDR3 is CASRLGTSGSHEQYF. CDR3 in DNA: TGTGCCAGCAGGCTCGGGACTAGCGGGAGCCACGAGCAGTACTTC.